Listed below are T cell receptor beta chains from one sample, sequenced in a study of cytomegalovirus exposure and HLA in healthy donors. Sequenced by immunoSEQ multiplex PCR; TCRdb stores in-frame clones only, minus some. The sample lists approximately 140,000 clones; around 69% were seen once. Source material: PBMCs. Every receptor here comes from a human donor in good health. Both conserved end residues are part of each CDR3. A D gene is named only where the DNA matches it firmly. Clone size is shown for a subset of rows, as once, few, many or a class of expanded clone.

V,size,D,J,DNA,CDR3
TRBV6-1,NA,TRBD1,TRBJ1-1,TGTGCCAGCATCCATAGTAAGGGCCAGGGGGCTGAAGCTTTCTTT,CASIHSKGQGAEAFF
TRBV19,NA,NA,TRBJ2-7,TGTGCCAGTAGTCTCGGGGACTCACGGACCTACGAGCAGTACTTC,CASSLGDSRTYEQYF
TRBV5-5,NA,TRBD1,TRBJ1-2,TGTGCCAGCAGCTTGGCGGGACAGAGAACCTATGGCTACACCTTC,CASSLAGQRTYGYTF
TRBV9,NA,TRBD1,TRBJ1-1,TGTGCCAGCAGCGTGGGGACAGGGGGTTTGGGCACTGAAGCTTTCTTT,CASSVGTGGLGTEAFF
TRBV6-1,few,NA,TRBJ2-2,TGTGCCAGCAGTGCGGGATCTAACACCGGGGAGCTGTTTTTT,CASSAGSNTGELFF
TRBV19,NA,TRBD1,TRBJ1-2,TGTGCCAGTAGCAGGGGGCTACTGGACTATGGCTACACCTTC,CASSRGLLDYGYTF
TRBV4-3,NA,NA,TRBJ2-2,TGCGCCAGCAGCCAAGAGCTAGCAGGTGGAGGCGGGGAGCTGTTTTTT,CASSQELAGGGGELFF
TRBV5-6,NA,NA,TRBJ2-7,TGTGCCAGCAGCTTCCGGCCGGGTCTCTACGAGCAGTACTTC,CASSFRPGLYEQYF
TRBV6-6,NA,NA,TRBJ2-7,TGTGCCAGCAGTCCGAACTACGAGCAGTACTTC,CASSPNYEQYF
TRBV29-1,NA,NA,TRBJ1-1,TGCAGCGTGATGACAGACACGAACACTGAAGCTTTCTTT,CSVMTDTNTEAFF
TRBV19,NA,NA,TRBJ2-4,TGTGCCAGTAGTCAACAGGGTTCCAAAAACATTCAGTACTTC,CASSQQGSKNIQYF
TRBV5-1,few,TRBD1,TRBJ2-5,TGCGCCAGCAGCTTGGTTTTGGGGACAGGGATACAAGAGACCCAGTACTTC,CASSLVLGTGIQETQYF
TRBV4-3,many,TRBD1,TRBJ1-2,TGCGCCAGCACAAGTTCCGGGACAGGGACCTATGGCTACACCTTC,CASTSSGTGTYGYTF
TRBV9,once,NA,TRBJ1-1,TGTGCCAGCAGCGGCGCCGGGACACCGAACACTGAAGCTTTCTTT,CASSGAGTPNTEAFF
TRBV7-8,NA,TRBD1,TRBJ1-5,TGTGCCAGCAGCTTAGACGGACAGGGGGATCAGCCCCAGCATTTT,CASSLDGQGDQPQHF
TRBV7-2,NA,TRBD2,TRBJ2-1,TGTGCCAGCAGCTTAATGGGTAGCGGGGGGGGCCACAATGAGCAGTTCTTC,CASSLMGSGGGHNEQFF
TRBV4-3,NA,TRBD2,TRBJ2-1,TGCGCCAGCAGCCAAGTTAGCGGGAGGGCCACTGAGCAGTTCTTC,CASSQVSGRATEQFF
TRBV27,NA,TRBD2,TRBJ2-7,TGTGCCAGCAGCAGACTAGCGGGACTCTCCTACGAGCAGTACTTC,CASSRLAGLSYEQYF
TRBV27,NA,TRBD1,TRBJ1-6,TGTGCCAGCAGTCCACGACAGGGTCCAAATTCACCCCTCCACTTT,CASSPRQGPNSPLHF
TRBV19,NA,NA,TRBJ1-2,TGTGCCAGTAGTGTTCGGGGGGGCTACACCTTC,CASSVRGGYTF
TRBV7-9,NA,NA,TRBJ1-5,TGTGCCAGCAGCTCTGAGGGGGGGGGCAATCAGCCCCAGCATTTT,CASSSEGGGNQPQHF
TRBV11-2,once,NA,TRBJ1-2,TGTGCCAGCAGCTTAGATGGTCCCGGGTCGGATGGCTACACCTTC,CASSLDGPGSDGYTF
TRBV30,NA,NA,TRBJ1-2,TGTGCCTGGAGTCCGCCAGGTTATGGCTACACCTTC,CAWSPPGYGYTF
TRBV6-5,NA,NA,TRBJ1-2,TGTGCCAGCAGTTACTCGAATAGGGGCCCCTTCTCCTTC,CASSYSNRGPFSF
TRBV19,NA,TRBD2,TRBJ2-7,TGTGCCAGTAGTATAGGTCTTTCGGAACTAGCGGGAGCCGGAGAGCGAAATGAGCAGTACTTC,CASSIGLSELAGAGERNEQYF
TRBV28,NA,NA,TRBJ2-7,TGTGCCAGCAGTTTAGCCCAGGGTGTAAGTGACGAGCAGTACTTC,CASSLAQGVSDEQYF
TRBV2,NA,NA,TRBJ2-2,TGTGCCAGCACCAGGGAAGGGCACACCGGGGAGCTGTTTTTT,CASTREGHTGELFF